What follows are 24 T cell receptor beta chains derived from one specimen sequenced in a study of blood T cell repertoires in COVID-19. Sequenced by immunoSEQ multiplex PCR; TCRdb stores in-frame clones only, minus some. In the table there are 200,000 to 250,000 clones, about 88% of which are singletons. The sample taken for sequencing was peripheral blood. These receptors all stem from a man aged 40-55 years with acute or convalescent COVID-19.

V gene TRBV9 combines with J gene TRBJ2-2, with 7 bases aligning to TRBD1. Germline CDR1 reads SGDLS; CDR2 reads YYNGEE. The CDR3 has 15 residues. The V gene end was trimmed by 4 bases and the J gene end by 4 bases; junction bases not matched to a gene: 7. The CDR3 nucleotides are TGTGCCAGCAGCATGACAGGGTTTAGCACCGGGGAGCTGTTTTTT. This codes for CASSMTGFSTGELFF.

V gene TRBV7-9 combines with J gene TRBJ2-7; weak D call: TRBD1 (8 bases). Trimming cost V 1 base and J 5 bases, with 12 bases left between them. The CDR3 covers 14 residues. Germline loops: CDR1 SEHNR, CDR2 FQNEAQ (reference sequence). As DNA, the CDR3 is TGTGCCAGCAGCTTAGATACAGGGGGGGACGAGCAGTACTTC. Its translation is CASSLDTGGDEQYF.

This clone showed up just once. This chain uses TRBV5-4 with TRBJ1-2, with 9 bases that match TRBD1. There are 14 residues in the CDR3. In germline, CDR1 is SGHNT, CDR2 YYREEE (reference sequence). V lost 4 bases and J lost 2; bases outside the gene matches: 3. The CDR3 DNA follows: TGTGCCAGCAGCCCGGACAGGGGCAACTATGGCTACACCTTC. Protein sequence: CASSPDRGNYGYTF.

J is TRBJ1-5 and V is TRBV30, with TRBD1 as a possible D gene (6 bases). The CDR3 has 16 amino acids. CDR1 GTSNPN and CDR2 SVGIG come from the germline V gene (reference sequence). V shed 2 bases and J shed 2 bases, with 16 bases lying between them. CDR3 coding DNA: TGTGCCTGGAGTAAACTAACAGGGTTAGGCAATCAGCCCCAGCATTTT. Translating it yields CAWSKLTGLGNQPQHF.

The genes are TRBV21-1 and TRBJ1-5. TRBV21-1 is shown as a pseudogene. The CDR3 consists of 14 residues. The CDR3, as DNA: TGTGCCAGCAGCAAAGTTGGCGGTAATCAGCCCCAGCATTTT. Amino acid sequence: CASSKVGGNQPQHF.

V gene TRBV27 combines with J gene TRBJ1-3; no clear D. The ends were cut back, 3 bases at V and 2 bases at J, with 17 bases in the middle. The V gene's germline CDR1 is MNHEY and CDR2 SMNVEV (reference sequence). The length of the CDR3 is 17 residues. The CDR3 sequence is CASSLWAPGEAGNTIYF. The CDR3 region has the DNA TGTGCCAGCAGTTTGTGGGCTCCCGGGGAGGCTGGAAACACCATATATTTT.

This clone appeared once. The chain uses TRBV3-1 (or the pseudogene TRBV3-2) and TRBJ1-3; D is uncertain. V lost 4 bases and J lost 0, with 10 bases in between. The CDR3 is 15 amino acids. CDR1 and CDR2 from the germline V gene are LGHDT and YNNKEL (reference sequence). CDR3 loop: CASSLGANSGNTIYF. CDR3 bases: TGTGCCAGCAGCCTCGGAGCCAACTCTGGAAACACCATATATTTT.

CDR3 amino acids: CASSQAGQGNEQFF. The CDR3 DNA reads TGTGCCAGCAGCCAAGCCGGACAGGGCAATGAGCAGTTCTTC. The V gene is TRBV3-1 (or the pseudogene TRBV3-2), the J gene TRBJ2-1, with 8 bases aligning to TRBD1. The CDR3 loop spans 14 amino acids. Germline V lookup: CDR1 LGHDT, CDR2 YNNKEL (reference sequence). Trimming cost V 1 base and J 6 bases; bases outside gene matches: 2.

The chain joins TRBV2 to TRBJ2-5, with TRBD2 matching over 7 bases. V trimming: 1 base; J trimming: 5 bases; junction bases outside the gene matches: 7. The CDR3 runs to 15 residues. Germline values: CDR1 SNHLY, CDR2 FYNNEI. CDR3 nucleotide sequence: TGTGCCAGCAGTGAAGGGGCTAGCGGCATGGAGACCCAGTACTTC. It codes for CASSEGASGMETQYF.

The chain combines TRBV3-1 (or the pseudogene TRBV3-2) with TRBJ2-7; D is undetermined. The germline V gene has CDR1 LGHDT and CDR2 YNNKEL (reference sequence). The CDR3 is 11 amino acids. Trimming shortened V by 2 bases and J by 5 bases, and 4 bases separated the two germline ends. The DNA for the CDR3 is TGTGCCAGCAGCCAATCGGACGAGCAGTACTTC. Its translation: CASSQSDEQYF.

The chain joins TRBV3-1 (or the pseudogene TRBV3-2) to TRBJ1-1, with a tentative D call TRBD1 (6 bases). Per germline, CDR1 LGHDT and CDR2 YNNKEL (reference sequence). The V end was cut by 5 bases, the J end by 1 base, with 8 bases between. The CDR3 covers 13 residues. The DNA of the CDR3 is TGTGCCAGCAGCACGACAGGGAACACTGAAGCTTTCTTT. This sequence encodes CASSTTGNTEAFF.

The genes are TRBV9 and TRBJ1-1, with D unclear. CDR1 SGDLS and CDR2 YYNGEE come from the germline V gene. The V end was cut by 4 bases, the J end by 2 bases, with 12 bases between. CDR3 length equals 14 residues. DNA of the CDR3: TGTGCCAGCAGCCAATCACAGATTAACACTGAAGCTTTCTTT. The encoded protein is CASSQSQINTEAFF.

The CDR3 nucleotides are TGTGCCAGCAGCCAGCGGGGACTAGAGAATGAGCAGTTCTTC. Protein sequence: CASSQRGLENEQFF. The V gene is TRBV4-2, the J gene TRBJ2-1, with 8 bases identical to TRBD2. Germline lookup yields CDR1 LGHNA and CDR2 YNFKEQ. After removal of 3 bases from V and 7 bases from J, the junction contained 5 bases not matched to a gene. CDR3 length: 14 amino acids.

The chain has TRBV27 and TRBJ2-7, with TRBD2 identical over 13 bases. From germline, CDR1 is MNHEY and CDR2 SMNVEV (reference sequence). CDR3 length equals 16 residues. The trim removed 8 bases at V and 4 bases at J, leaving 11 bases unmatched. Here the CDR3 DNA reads TGTGCCAGCTCTGCACTAGCGGGGGGGCGGGGGTACGAGCAGTACTTC. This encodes CASSALAGGRGYEQYF.

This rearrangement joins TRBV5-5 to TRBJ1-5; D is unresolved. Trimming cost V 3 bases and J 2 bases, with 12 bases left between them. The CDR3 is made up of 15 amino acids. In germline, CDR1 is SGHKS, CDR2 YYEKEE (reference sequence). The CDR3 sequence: CASSSQPAGNQPQHF. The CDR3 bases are TGTGCCAGCAGCTCCCAACCAGCGGGCAATCAGCCCCAGCATTTT. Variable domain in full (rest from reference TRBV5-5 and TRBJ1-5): DAGVTQSPTHLIKTRGQQVTLRCSPISGHKSVSWYQQVLGQGPQFIFQYYEKEERGRGNFPDRFSARQFPNYSSELNVNALLLGDSALYLCASSSQPAGNQPQHFGDGTRLSIL.

The CDR3 region has the DNA TGTGCCAGTAGTTCCCAAACCTACGAGCAGTACTTC. Protein product: CASSSQTYEQYF. The genes are TRBV19 and TRBJ2-7; D call uncertain. The V gene lost 5 bases and the J gene lost 2 bases, with 7 bases spanning the gap. The length of the CDR3 is 12 residues. Germline CDR1 is LNHDA and CDR2 is SQIVND (reference sequence).

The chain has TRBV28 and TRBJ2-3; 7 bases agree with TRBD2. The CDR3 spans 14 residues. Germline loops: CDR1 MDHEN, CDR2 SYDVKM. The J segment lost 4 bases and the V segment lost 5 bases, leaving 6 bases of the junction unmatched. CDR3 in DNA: TGTGCCAGCAGTACCTTCGGACTAGCAGATACGCAGTATTTT. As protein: CASSTFGLADTQYF.

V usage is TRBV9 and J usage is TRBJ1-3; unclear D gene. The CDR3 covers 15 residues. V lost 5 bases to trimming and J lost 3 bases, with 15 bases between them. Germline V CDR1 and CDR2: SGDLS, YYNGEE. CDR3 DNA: TGTGCCAGCAGTGGATCTCGCGGCCTTGGAAACACCATATATTTT. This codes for CASSGSRGLGNTIYF.

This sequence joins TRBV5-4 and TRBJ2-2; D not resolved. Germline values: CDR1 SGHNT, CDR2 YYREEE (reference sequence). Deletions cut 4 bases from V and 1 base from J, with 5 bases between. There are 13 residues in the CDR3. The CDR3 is CASSSENTGELFF. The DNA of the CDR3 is TGTGCCAGCAGCAGCGAGAACACCGGGGAGCTGTTTTTT.

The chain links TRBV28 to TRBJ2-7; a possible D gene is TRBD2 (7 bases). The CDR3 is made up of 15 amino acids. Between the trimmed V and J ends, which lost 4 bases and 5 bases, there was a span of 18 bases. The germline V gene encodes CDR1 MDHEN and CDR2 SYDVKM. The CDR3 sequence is CASSSTRGASHEQYF. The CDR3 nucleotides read TGTGCCAGCAGTTCCACCCGGGGGGCCAGCCACGAGCAGTACTTC.

Written as DNA, the CDR3 is TGTGCCAGCAGCCAAGCGTTCGGTCGAGAAGCTTTCTTT. Amino acid sequence: CASSQAFGREAFF. The V and J genes are TRBV3-1 (or the pseudogene TRBV3-2) and TRBJ1-1; D is uncertain. This CDR3 is built from 13 residues. Trimming shortened V by 1 base and J by 8 bases, and 11 bases separated the two germline ends. Germline V gene data show CDR1 as LGHDT and CDR2 as YNNKEL (reference sequence).

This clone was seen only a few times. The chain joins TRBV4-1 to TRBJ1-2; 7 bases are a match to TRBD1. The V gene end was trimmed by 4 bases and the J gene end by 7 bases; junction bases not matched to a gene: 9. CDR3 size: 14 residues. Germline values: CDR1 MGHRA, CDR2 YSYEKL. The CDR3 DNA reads TGCGCCAGCAGCCTAACCGACAGGGAGCGTGGCTACACCTTC. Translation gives CASSLTDRERGYTF.

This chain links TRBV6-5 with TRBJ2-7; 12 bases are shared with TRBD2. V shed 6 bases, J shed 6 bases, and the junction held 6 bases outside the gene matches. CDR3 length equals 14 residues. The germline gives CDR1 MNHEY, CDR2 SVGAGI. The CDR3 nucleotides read TGTGCCAGCAGAGCTAGCGGGGGGGCTTTCGAGCAGTACTTC. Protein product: CASRASGGAFEQYF.

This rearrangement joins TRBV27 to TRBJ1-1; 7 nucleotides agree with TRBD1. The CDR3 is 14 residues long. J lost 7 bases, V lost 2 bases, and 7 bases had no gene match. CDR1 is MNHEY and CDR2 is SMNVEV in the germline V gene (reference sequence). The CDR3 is CASSLQGQRLEAFF. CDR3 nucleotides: TGTGCCAGCAGTTTACAGGGACAGCGGCTTGAAGCTTTCTTT.